This T cell receptor (beta chain) was observed in a study of OX40 agonist ivuxolimab in advanced cancers. Study overall: It was ivuxolimab, an agonistic anti-OX40 (CD134) antibody, that patients were treated with. Ivuxolimab doses were 0.01, 0.1, 0.3, 1.5, 3 or 10 mg/kg every 2 weeks. Allowance was made for prior anti-PD-1, anti-PD-L1 or anti-CTLA-4 therapy, and roughly 40% had some. General study findings and limits: By week 6 at 0.1 to 3.0 mg/kg, blood CD4+ and CD8+ T cells had expanded clonally.

Assay: immunoSEQ multiplex PCR; the TCRdb copy retains only in-frame clones and omits some. The repertoire holds 30,000 to 45,000 clones, less than 80% seen once, with roughly 13% in the top ten. Trimming removed 1 base at V and 5 bases at J, with 11 bases between. This CDR3 contains 13 residues. CDR1 and CDR2 (germline): GTSNPN, SVGIG (reference sequence). This clone showed up just a few times. The target antigen is unknown. The chain uses TRBV30 and TRBJ1-1; D unclear. The sequencing used CD4+ or CD8+ T cells sorted from blood, collected in a trial of the OX40 agonist ivuxolimab. This TCR derives from an adult with an advanced solid tumor such as melanoma, head and neck, liver or kidney cancer. As DNA, the CDR3 is TGTGCCTGGAGTGGGGGAGGGAGAACTGAAGCTTTCTTT. It is translated as CAWSGGGRTEAFF.